This T cell receptor (beta chain) was profiled in a study of Graves' ophthalmopathy and Graves' hyperthyroidism. Study observations and caveats: Blood also carried most expanded thyroid clonotypes exceeding 0.001 frequency. Ophthalmopathy versus stable hyperthyroidism: 13-signature model gave 87.88% sensitivity, roughly 81% specificity.

The CDR3 has 13 residues. V was shortened by 2 bases and J by 5 bases, with 9 bases between the two germline ends. Germline CDR1 reads LNHDA; CDR2 reads SQIVND (reference sequence). The authors amplified TCR beta CDR3 regions, and they did so from RNA transcripts for repertoire sequencing. After a first-round RT-PCR with HTBI primers, a second-round multiplex PCR was run. TCRdb processed the multiplex PCR reads anew with MiXCR; each CDR3 protein has one entry. The table records fewer than 600,000 distinct CDR3 sequences, over 13% of them present only once. Comment on this clonotype: Its target is not known.

The study enrolled ophthalmopathy donors with moderate-to-severe activity, CAS ≥3, NOSPECS ≥4 and duration under 3 months. Establishment of the diagnosis relied upon clinical symptoms, serum thyroxine, TRAb, thyroid ultrasound and orbital computed tomography. Sequenced: blood. This receptor was obtained from a woman aged 30 to 39 with Graves' ophthalmopathy. The chain joins TRBV19 to TRBJ1-1, with unresolved D. The CDR3 nucleotides read TGTGCCAGTAGTATATCCGGCCCGACTGAAGCTTTCTTT. Amino acids: CASSISGPTEAFF.